The T cell receptor (beta chain) described here comes from a study of a mutant IDH1 vaccine in newly diagnosed glioma. About the study: Of the patients given treatment, about 62% were male and about 38% were female, and a mean age of approximately 37 years was recorded. Those enrolled had earlier been treated with radiotherapy, temozolomide, or both, mostly both.

About this clone itself: The antigen remains unidentified.

V shed 6 bases and J shed 7 bases, with 18 bases lying between them. CDR1 is MDHEN and CDR2 is SYDVKM in the germline V gene. The CDR3 runs to 15 residues. Study-level results: Pseudoprogression seemingly bore no relation to changes in top peripheral T cell clonotypes.

Time point described: baseline, week 1 (first vaccination visit). The treatment is: pre-vaccination baseline after standard-of-care therapy. Diagnosis in the donors showed new WHO grade 3 or 4 astrocytomas that were IDH1-mutant and ATRX-lost. The protocol was immunoSEQ multiplex PCR, while the TCRdb copy is restricted to in-frame clones and leaves out a portion. The sample has over 45,000 clones, 80% to 95% seen once. This receptor was taken from a man between 50 and 59 years old with glioma. This sample comprised PBMCs, obtained from a glioma patient treated with radiotherapy, temozolomide or both. The chain employs TRBV28 and TRBJ1-4, with D maybe TRBD1 (5 bases). The CDR3 reads CASSRRDPASEKLFF. CDR3 in DNA: TGTGCCAGCAGCCGCCGGGACCCTGCGAGTGAAAAACTGTTTTTT. The entire variable domain, with the rest obtained from reference TRBV28 and TRBJ1-4, is as follows: DVKVTQSSRYLVKRTGEKVFLECVQDMDHENMFWYRQDPGLGLRLIYFSYDVKMKEKGDIPEGYSVSREKKERFSLILESASTNQTSMYLCASSRRDPASEKLFFGSGTQLSVL.